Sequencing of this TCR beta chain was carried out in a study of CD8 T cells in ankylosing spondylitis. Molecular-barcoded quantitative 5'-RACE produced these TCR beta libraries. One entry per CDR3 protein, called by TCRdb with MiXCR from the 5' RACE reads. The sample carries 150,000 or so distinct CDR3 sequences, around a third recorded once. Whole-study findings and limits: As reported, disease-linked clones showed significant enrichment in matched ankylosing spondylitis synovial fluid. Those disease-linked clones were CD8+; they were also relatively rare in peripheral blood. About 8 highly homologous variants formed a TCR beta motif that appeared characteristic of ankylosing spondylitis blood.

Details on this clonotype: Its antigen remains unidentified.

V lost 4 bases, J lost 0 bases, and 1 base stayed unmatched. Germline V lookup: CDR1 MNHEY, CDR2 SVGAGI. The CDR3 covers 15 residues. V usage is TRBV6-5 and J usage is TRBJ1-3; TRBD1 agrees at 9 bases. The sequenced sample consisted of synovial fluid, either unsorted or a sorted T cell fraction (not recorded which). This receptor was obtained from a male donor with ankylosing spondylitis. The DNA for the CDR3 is TGTGCCAGCAGTTGGGACAGGGACTCTGGAAACACCATATATTTT. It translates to CASSWDRDSGNTIYF.